A single T cell receptor beta chain is shown here with its context. Its antigen is unidentified. The donors were all healthy and Caucasian. The entry originates in a study of identical twins. Using its own MiXCR run on the 5' RACE reads, TCRdb lists one record per CDR3 protein. The data show around 1.7 million distinct CDR3 sequences, under 35% seen once. The study, taken as a whole, reports: Beta out-of-frame sequences displayed a weaker excess of sharing between twins. Analyses of zero insertions could, in part, be confounded by invariant MAIT and iNKT cells.

CDR3 length: 14 amino acids. Germline CDR1 reads SGHTA; CDR2 reads FQGNSA. V gave up 4 bases and J gave up 1 base, with 9 bases separating them. The TCR sequence derives from a newborn girl in good health. The sequenced material came from cord blood. This rearrangement joins TRBV7-2 to TRBJ2-3; the D call may be TRBD1 or TRBD2 (6 bases each). CDR3: CASSYREGTDTQYF. CDR3 sequence (DNA): TGTGCCAGCAGCTACAGGGAGGGCACAGATACGCAGTATTTT.